This TCR beta chain was retrieved from a study of radiotherapy plus CTLA-4 blockade in lung cancer. About the study: Across the patients, objective responses occurred in about 18%, and disease control in roughly 30%.

With ipilimumab providing CTLA-4 blockade, focal radiation was administered to patients who had chemo-refractory metastatic non-small-cell lung cancer. Method: immunoSEQ multiplex PCR; TCRdb's copy keeps in-frame clones and lacks some. This sample has about 80,000 clones; under 85% occur once, and the top ten carry approximately 0.8%. Study-level findings and limits: Early clone dynamics of blood T cells, plus interferon-beta, reportedly predicted response best. Expansion of tumor-derived TCR clones was observed in blood after radiotherapy plus ipilimumab.

The V end was cut by 3 bases, the J end by 8 bases, with 10 bases between. The CDR3 covers 12 residues. CDR1 LNHDA and CDR2 SQIVND come from the germline V gene (reference sequence). Points on this clone: What it binds is not known.

The V gene is TRBV19, the J gene TRBJ1-2; D gene uncertain. This clonotype was sampled from a human donor with non-small cell lung cancer who had stable disease on radiotherapy plus ipilimumab. The specimen was peripheral blood, collected from a patient treated with radiotherapy plus ipilimumab. In DNA, the CDR3 is TGTGCCAGTAGTATCGGTACCGGCGGCTACACCTTC. Encoded protein: CASSIGTGGYTF.